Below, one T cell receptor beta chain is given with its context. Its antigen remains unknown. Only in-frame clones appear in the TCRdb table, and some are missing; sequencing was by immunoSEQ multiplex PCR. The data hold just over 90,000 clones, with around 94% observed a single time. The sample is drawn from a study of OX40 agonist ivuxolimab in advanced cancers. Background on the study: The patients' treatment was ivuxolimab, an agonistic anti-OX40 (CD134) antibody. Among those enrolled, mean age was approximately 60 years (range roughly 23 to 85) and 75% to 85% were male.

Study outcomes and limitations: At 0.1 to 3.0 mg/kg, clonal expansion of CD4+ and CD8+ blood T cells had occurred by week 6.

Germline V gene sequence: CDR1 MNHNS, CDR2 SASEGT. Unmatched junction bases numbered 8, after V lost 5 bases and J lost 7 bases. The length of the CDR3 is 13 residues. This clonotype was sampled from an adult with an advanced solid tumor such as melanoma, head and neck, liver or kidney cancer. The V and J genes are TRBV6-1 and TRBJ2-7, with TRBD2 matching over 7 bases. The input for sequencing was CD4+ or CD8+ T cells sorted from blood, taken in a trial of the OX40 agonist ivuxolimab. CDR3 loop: CASSSGAIGEQYF. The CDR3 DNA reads TGTGCCAGCAGTAGCGGGGCCATAGGGGAGCAGTACTTC.